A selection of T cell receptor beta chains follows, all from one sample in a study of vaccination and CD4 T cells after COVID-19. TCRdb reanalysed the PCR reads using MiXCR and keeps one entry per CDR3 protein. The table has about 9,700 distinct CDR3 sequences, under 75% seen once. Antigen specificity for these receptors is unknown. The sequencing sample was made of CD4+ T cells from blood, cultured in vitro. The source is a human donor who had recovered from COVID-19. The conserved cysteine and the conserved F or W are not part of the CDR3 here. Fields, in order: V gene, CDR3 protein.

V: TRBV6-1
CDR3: ASRETGAPGDEQF

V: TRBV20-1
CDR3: SARGDRGQIYGYT

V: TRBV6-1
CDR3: ASGDSRLFYGYT

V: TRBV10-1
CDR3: ASSESGRGIQY

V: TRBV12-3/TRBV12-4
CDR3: ASSIRTSLLNEQF

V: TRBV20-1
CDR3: SAGLASDEQY

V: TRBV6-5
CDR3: ASSSPGVAGGYEQY

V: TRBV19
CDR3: ASRRYGYT

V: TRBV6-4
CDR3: ASRAPQSPAVKSGEQY

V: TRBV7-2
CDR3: ASSLGLTYNEQF

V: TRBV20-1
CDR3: SASRSAVATNEKLF

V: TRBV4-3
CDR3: ASSQTRAPFNSPLH

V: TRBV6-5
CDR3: ASSYSIERFRGPVSNQPQH

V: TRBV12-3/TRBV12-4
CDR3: ASSLAGVSVSTDTQY

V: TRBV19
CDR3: ASTSPGWAEAF

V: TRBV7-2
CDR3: ASSLALAGGTSSPLH

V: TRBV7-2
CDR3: ASSLSGDPLNEQF

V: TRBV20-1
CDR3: SATPGGGNNSPLH

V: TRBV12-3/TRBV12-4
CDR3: ASSLEGYGNSPLH

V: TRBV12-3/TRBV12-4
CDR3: ASRLTRQGSQPQH

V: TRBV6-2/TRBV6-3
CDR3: AAVTWQGDGYT

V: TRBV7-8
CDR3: ASSFYPTGNTEAF

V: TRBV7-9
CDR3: ASSLRGEMRGQETQY

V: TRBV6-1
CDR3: ASSAKGETQY

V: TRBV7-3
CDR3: ASSHGTRGDTQY

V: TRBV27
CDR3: ASSLKPGASGGRNEQF

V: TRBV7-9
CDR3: ASSFTGVESPLH

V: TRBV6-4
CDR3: ASSEGQGQPQH

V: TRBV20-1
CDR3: SASSRLDQPQH

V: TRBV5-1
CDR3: ASSPQVAYEQY

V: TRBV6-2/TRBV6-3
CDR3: ASSYSSRTEAF